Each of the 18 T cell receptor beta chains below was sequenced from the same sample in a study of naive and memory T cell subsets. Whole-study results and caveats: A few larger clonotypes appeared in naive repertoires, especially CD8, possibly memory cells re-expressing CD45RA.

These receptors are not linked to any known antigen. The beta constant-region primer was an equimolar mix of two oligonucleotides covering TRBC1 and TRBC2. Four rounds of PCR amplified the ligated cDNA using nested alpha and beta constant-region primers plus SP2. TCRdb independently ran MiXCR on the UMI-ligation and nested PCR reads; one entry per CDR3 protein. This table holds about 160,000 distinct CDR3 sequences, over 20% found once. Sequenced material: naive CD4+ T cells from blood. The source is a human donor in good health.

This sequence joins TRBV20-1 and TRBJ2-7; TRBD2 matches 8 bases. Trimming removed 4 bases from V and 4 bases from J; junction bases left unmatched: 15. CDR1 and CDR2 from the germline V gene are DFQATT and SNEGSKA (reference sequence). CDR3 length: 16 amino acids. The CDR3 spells CSAIAAGDFGGYEQYF. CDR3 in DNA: TGCAGTGCTATAGCAGCGGGAGACTTTGGGGGATACGAGCAGTACTTC.

The chain's CDR3 is CASRAGGTLREQYF. In DNA, the CDR3 is TGTGCCAGCAGAGCGGGAGGAACGCTTCGGGAGCAGTACTTC. V and J are TRBV6-2 or TRBV6-3 and TRBJ2-7, with 9 nucleotides matching TRBD2. Trimming took 6 bases from V and 7 from J; bases not matched to a gene: 10. The CDR3 length is 14 residues. Germline CDR1 is MNHEY and CDR2 is SVGEGT.

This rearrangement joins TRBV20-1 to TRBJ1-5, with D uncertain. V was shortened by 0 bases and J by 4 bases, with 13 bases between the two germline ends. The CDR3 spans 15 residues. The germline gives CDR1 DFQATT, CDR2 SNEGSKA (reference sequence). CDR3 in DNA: TGCAGTGCTAGAGAAGGAGGGAGGAATAATCAGCCCCAGCATTTT. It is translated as CSAREGGRNNQPQHF.

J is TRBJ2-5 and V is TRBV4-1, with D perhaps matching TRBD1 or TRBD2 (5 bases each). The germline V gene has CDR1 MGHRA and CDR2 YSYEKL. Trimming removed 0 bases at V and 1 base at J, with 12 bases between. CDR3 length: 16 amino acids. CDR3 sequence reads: CASSQDLGTAQETQYF. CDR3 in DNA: TGCGCCAGCAGCCAAGATCTAGGGACCGCCCAAGAGACCCAGTACTTC.

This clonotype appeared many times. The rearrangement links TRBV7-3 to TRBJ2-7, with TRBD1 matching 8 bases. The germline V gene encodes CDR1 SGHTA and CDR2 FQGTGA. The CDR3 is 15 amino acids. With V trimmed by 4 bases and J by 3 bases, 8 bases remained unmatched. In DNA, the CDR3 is TGTGCCAGCAGCTGGGGAACAGGGGGGATCTACGAGCAGTACTTC. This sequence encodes CASSWGTGGIYEQYF.

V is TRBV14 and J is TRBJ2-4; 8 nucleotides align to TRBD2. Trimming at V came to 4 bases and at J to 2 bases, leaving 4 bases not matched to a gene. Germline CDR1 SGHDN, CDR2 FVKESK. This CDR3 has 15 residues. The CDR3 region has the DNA TGTGCCAGCAGCCGGACTAGCTTCTCCAAAAACATTCAGTACTTC. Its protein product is CASSRTSFSKNIQYF. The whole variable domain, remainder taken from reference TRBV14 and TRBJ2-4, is EAGVTQFPSHSVIEKGQTVTLRCDPISGHDNLYWYRRVMGKEIKFLLHFVKESKQDESGMPNNRFLAERTGGTYSTLKVQPAELEDSGVYFCASSRTSFSKNIQYFGAGTRLSVL.

The CDR3: CASSPRGTTNEKLFF. The DNA for the CDR3 is TGTGCCAGCAGTCCCAGGGGAACAACTAATGAAAAACTGTTTTTT. The chain uses TRBV28 and TRBJ1-4; maybe TRBD1 (6 bases). Germline CDR1 and CDR2: MDHEN and SYDVKM. The CDR3 totals 15 residues. Between the trimmed V and J ends, which lost 5 bases and 0 bases, there was a span of 10 bases. The variable domain in full, with the rest retrieved from reference TRBV28 and TRBJ1-4, is DVKVTQSSRYLVKRTGEKVFLECVQDMDHENMFWYRQDPGLGLRLIYFSYDVKMKEKGDIPEGYSVSREKKERFSLILESASTNQTSMYLCASSPRGTTNEKLFFGSGTQLSVL.

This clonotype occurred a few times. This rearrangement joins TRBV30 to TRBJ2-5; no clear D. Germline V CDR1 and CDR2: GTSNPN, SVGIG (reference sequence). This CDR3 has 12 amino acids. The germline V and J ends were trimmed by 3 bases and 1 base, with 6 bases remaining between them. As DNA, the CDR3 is TGTGCCTGGAGCGTCAGCCAAGAGACCCAGTACTTC. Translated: CAWSVSQETQYF.

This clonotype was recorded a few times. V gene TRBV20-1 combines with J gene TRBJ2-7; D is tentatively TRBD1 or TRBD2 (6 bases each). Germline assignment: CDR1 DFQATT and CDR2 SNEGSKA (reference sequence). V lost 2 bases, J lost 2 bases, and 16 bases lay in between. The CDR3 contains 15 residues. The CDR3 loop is CSARQRGASTYEQYF. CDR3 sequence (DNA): TGCAGTGCTAGACAGAGGGGGGCCTCTACCTACGAGCAGTACTTC.

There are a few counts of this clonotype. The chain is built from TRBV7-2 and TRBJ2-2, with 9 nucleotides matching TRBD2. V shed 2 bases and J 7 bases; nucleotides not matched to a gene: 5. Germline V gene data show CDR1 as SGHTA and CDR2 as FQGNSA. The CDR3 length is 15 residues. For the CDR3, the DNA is TGTGCCAGCAGCTTAATCCTAGCGGGAAACGGGGAGCTGTTTTTT. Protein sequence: CASSLILAGNGELFF.

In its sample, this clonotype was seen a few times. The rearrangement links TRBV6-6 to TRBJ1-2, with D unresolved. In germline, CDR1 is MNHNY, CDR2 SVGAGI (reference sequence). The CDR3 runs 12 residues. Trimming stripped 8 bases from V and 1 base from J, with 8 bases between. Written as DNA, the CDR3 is TGTGCCAGCGCGCAGATTAACTATGGCTACACCTTC. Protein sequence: CASAQINYGYTF.

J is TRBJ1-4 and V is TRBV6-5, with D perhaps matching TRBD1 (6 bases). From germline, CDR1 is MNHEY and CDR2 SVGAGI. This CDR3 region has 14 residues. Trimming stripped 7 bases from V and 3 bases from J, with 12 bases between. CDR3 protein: CASKTGAANEKLFF. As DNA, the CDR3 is TGTGCCAGCAAGACAGGCGCTGCTAATGAAAAACTGTTTTTT.

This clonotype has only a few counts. This CDR3 is CASSTRTSGRNEQFF. The CDR3, as DNA: TGTGCCAGCAGTACACGGACTAGCGGTAGGAATGAGCAGTTCTTC. The chain uses TRBV27 and TRBJ2-1; TRBD2 aligns across 10 bases. Germline CDR1 and CDR2: MNHEY and SMNVEV (reference sequence). The CDR3 covers 15 residues. V dropped 5 bases and J dropped 7; count of bases not matched to a gene: 8.

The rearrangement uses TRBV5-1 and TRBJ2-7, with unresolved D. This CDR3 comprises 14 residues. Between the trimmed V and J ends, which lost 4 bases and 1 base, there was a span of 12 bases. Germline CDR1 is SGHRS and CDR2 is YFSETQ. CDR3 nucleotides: TGCGCCAGCAGCGGTTACGGATTTTCCTACGAGCAGTACTTC. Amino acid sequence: CASSGYGFSYEQYF.

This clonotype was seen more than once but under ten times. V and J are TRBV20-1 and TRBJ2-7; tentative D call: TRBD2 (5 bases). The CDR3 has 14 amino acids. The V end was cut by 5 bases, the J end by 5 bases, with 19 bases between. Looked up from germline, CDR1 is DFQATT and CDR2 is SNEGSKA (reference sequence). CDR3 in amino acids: CSARRGLGSNEQYF. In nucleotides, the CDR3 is TGCAGTGCTCGCAGAGGGCTAGGTTCAAACGAGCAGTACTTC.

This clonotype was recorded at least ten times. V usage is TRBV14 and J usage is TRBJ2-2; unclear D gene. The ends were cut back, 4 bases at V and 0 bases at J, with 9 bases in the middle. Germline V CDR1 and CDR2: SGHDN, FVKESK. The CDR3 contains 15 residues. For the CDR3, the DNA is TGTGCCAGCAGCCGTCGGCCTACGAACACCGGGGAGCTGTTTTTT. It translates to CASSRRPTNTGELFF.

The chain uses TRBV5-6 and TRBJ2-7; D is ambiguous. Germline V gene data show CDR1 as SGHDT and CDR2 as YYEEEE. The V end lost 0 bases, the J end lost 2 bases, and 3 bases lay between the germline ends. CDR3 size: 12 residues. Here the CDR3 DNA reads TGTGCCAGCAGCTTGGTAGCCTACGAGCAGTACTTC. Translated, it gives CASSLVAYEQYF.

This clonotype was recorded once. CDR3: CASSYSGQTQYF. In DNA form, the CDR3 reads TGTGCCAGCAGTTACTCCGGTCAGACCCAGTACTTC. The gene calls are TRBV6-2 or TRBV6-3 and TRBJ2-5; unclear D gene. Germline-derived CDR1 and CDR2 are MNHEY and SVGEGT. CDR3 length: 12 amino acids. With 0 bases removed from V and 6 bases from J, the gap between germline ends came to 5 bases.